This entry describes one T cell receptor beta chain. What it binds is unknown. The record originates from a study of shared clonotypes between healthy human individuals. Study results and limitations: Memory subsets generally showed lower estimated richness than naive subsets.

Germline CDR1 and CDR2: SGHNT and YYREEE (reference sequence). V lost 0 bases to trimming and J lost 3 bases, with 7 bases between them. This CDR3 spans 13 amino acids. Sorted-subset replicate PCRs used 200 ng of genomic DNA. This amount corresponded to tens of thousands of T cell genomes. TCRdb's table, derived via immunoSEQ multiplex PCR, lists solely in-frame clones and lacks some. The sample has 2 million to 2.5 million clones, approximately 90% seen once. Donation came from healthy HIV-negative adults that had no recent acute infections or vaccinations. All participating donors were Caucasian adults from Nashville, Tennessee.

This TCR was recovered from a man aged 18 to 30 in good health. Some clones in this sample may be carry-over from other donors' samples. The sequencing sample was made of naive CD4+ T cells from PBMCs. Subset of the sample: CD45RA+ positively selected. The J gene is TRBJ2-7, the V gene TRBV5-4, with D uncertain. The CDR3 sequence is CASSLEWSYEQYF. CDR3 nucleotides: TGTGCCAGCAGCTTGGAGTGGAGCTACGAGCAGTACTTC.